These T cell receptor beta chains were read from a single sample in a study of T-cell reconstitution after alpha-beta-depleted transplantation in children. MiXCR, run by TCRdb on the PCR reads, gives a single entry per CDR3 protein. The table has 300,000 to 350,000 distinct CDR3 sequences, around 15% seen once. Here the sequenced sample was PBMCs, mostly from graft donor cells, taken 360 days after TCRalphabeta/CD19-depleted stem cell transplant. The receptors derive from a male patient between 2 and 15 years old who had a stem cell transplant for acute lymphoblastic leukemia, so the T cells may come from the graft donor. CDR3s include the opening cysteine and the closing phenylalanine or tryptophan. The D gene is left open where the match is weak. Expanded clones are given a class, and other clones once, few, many or no size at all.

D	size	V	J	CDR3	DNA
-	-	TRBV29-1	TRBJ2-5	CSVEDSGRETQYF	TGCAGCGTTGAAGATTCGGGACGAGAGACCCAGTACTTC
-	few	TRBV21-1	TRBJ2-7	CASSPEPMAGDYEQYF	TGTGCCAGCAGCCCTGAGCCGATGGCGGGGGACTACGAGCAGTACTTC
TRBD1	-	TRBV5-1	TRBJ2-5	CASSPQDRGLETQYF	TGCGCCAGCAGCCCCCAAGACAGGGGCCTAGAGACCCAGTACTTC
-	many	TRBV28	TRBJ2-3	CASRYRGFRTDTQYF	TGTGCCAGCAGGTACAGAGGGTTTCGCACAGATACGCAGTATTTT
TRBD1	many	TRBV7-9	TRBJ2-1	CASSGGTGSLFF	TGTGCCAGCAGCGGGGGGACAGGGAGTTTGTTCTTC
-	-	TRBV30	TRBJ2-7	CAWSVRRAHEQYF	TGTGCCTGGAGTGTACGTAGGGCCCACGAGCAGTACTTC
-	-	TRBV6-5	TRBJ2-7	CASSRGWREQYF	TGTGCCAGCAGCCGGGGGTGGAGGGAGCAGTACTTC
-	many	TRBV12-3/TRBV12-4	TRBJ2-2	CASSFELAEGGELFF	TGTGCCAGCAGTTTTGAGCTAGCTGAGGGCGGGGAGCTGTTTTTT
-	few	TRBV12-3/TRBV12-4	TRBJ2-2	CASSRWGAGELFF	TGTGCCAGCAGTCGCTGGGGGGCCGGGGAGCTGTTTTTT
-	-	TRBV6-5	TRBJ2-3	CASSYTGVTDTQYF	TGTGCCAGCAGTTACACGGGAGTCACAGATACGCAGTATTTT
TRBD2	-	TRBV12-3/TRBV12-4	TRBJ2-3	CASSYSGTARWGTQYF	TGTGCCAGCAGTTATAGCGGGACCGCCCGGTGGGGTACGCAGTATTTT
TRBD2	few	TRBV10-3	TRBJ2-3	CAISDHRAGGTDTQYF	TGTGCCATCAGTGATCACCGGGCGGGAGGCACAGATACGCAGTATTTT
TRBD2	many	TRBV12-3/TRBV12-4	TRBJ2-7	CASSFRRVGLAGGLAYEQYF	TGTGCCAGCAGTTTCCGTCGCGTCGGACTAGCGGGAGGTCTGGCCTACGAGCAGTACTTC
TRBD1	many	TRBV29-1	TRBJ2-5	CSVERGRETQYF	TGCAGCGTTGAAAGGGGGCGAGAGACCCAGTACTTC
-	few	TRBV7-9	TRBJ1-4	CASSLERGKLFF	TGTGCCAGCAGCTTAGAAAGGGGGAAACTGTTTTTT
TRBD2	many	TRBV4-3	TRBJ2-3	CASSQEGTSLGDTQYF	TGCGCCAGCAGCCAAGAAGGGACTAGCCTCGGAGATACGCAGTATTTT
-	-	TRBV28	TRBJ2-1	CASNGPSGEQFF	TGTGCCAGCAACGGTCCCTCGGGTGAGCAGTTCTTC
-	-	TRBV28	TRBJ2-6	CASSFGWKWGSGANVLTF	TGTGCCAGCAGTTTTGGATGGAAGTGGGGCTCTGGGGCCAACGTCCTGACTTTC
-	-	TRBV20-1	TRBJ2-4	CSASGFWKNIQYF	TGCAGTGCCTCAGGGTTTTGGAAAAACATTCAGTACTTC
TRBD2	few	TRBV20-1	TRBJ2-7	CSARGQGSGSYEQYF	TGCAGTGCTAGGGGGCAAGGTAGCGGGAGTTACGAGCAGTACTTC
-	-	TRBV19	TRBJ1-1	CASSHYWSEAFF	TGTGCCAGTAGTCACTACTGGTCTGAAGCTTTCTTT
-	few	TRBV20-1	TRBJ2-4	CSAIPSVMVAKNIQYF	TGCAGTGCTATCCCCAGTGTAATGGTAGCCAAAAACATTCAGTACTTC
-	-	TRBV24-1	TRBJ1-5	CATSDLVGRRKHSNQPQHF	TGTGCCACCAGTGATTTGGTGGGGCGGAGAAAGCATAGCAATCAGCCCCAGCATTTT
-	few	TRBV24-1	TRBJ1-5	CATRTGATNQPQHF	TGTGCCACCCGAACCGGGGCCACCAATCAGCCCCAGCATTTT
TRBD1	many	TRBV28	TRBJ2-7	CASSSRQGDPTYEQYF	TGTGCCAGCAGTTCAAGACAGGGAGACCCCACCTACGAGCAGTACTTC
-	-	TRBV5-1	TRBJ2-1	CASSLARRSNNEQFF	TGCGCCAGCAGCTTGGCACGGCGGTCAAACAATGAGCAGTTCTTC
TRBD1	-	TRBV20-1	TRBJ1-4	CSARVAQGGEKLFF	TGCAGTGCTAGAGTCGCGCAGGGGGGTGAAAAACTGTTTTTT
-	many	TRBV29-1	TRBJ1-1	CSVGSGRLAFF	TGCAGCGTTGGCTCAGGGCGATTGGCTTTCTTT
-	-	TRBV20-1	TRBJ2-7	CSARDAEDYEQYF	TGCAGTGCTAGAGATGCAGAAGACTACGAGCAGTACTTC
TRBD2	few	TRBV6-1	TRBJ2-1	CASSPQAGGWEQFF	TGTGCCAGCAGTCCCCAAGCGGGGGGTTGGGAGCAGTTCTTC
TRBD1	-	TRBV2	TRBJ1-5	CASAGGDRGQPQHF	TGTGCCAGCGCGGGAGGGGACAGGGGTCAGCCCCAGCATTTT
TRBD1	once	TRBV6-5	TRBJ1-1	CASSYLVGTGHTEAFF	TGTGCCAGCAGTTACTTGGTCGGGACAGGGCACACTGAAGCTTTCTTT
-	-	TRBV5-5	TRBJ2-1	CASSLVAEQFF	TGTGCCAGCAGCTTGGTGGCTGAGCAGTTCTTC
-	-	TRBV3-1	TRBJ2-3	CASSPFRDSRTDTQYF	TGTGCCAGCAGCCCTTTTCGGGACTCTAGGACAGATACGCAGTATTTT
-	-	TRBV20-1	TRBJ1-1	CNPVQDDTEAFF	TGCAACCCGGTTCAGGATGACACTGAAGCTTTCTTT
-	many	TRBV20-1	TRBJ1-1	CSARDRGSMNTEAFF	TGCAGTGCTAGAGATCGTGGATCCATGAACACTGAAGCTTTCTTT
-	few	TRBV30	TRBJ2-1	CAWSIESNEQFF	TGTGCCTGGAGTATCGAATCCAATGAGCAGTTCTTC
TRBD1	-	TRBV4-2	TRBJ2-1	CASSQQGATYNEQFF	TGTGCCAGCAGCCAACAGGGGGCCACCTACAATGAGCAGTTCTTC
TRBD2	few	TRBV4-3	TRBJ2-2	CASSQDGVSPSGRELFF	TGCGCCAGCAGCCAAGATGGGGTTTCGCCTAGCGGGAGGGAGCTGTTTTTT
-	few	TRBV7-8	TRBJ2-2	CASRQAANTGELFF	TGTGCCAGCAGGCAGGCTGCGAACACCGGGGAGCTGTTTTTT
TRBD2	-	TRBV20-1	TRBJ2-6	CSARDLGHRLAGGGGANVLTF	TGCAGTGCTAGAGATCTGGGACATCGGCTAGCGGGAGGAGGTGGGGCCAACGTCCTGACTTTC
-	many	TRBV24-1	TRBJ2-5	CASTGPDQETQYF	TGTGCCAGCACAGGACCCGACCAAGAGACCCAGTACTTC
-	-	TRBV20-1	TRBJ2-5	CSAILKGTQYF	TGCAGTGCCATCCTCAAGGGGACCCAGTACTTC
TRBD2	few	TRBV20-1	TRBJ2-1	CSARYRLAPYNEQFF	TGCAGTGCTAGATATAGACTAGCCCCCTACAATGAGCAGTTCTTC
-	-	TRBV6-7	TRBJ1-2	CASSYSDKAKQENYGYTF	TGTGCCAGCAGTTACTCAGATAAGGCAAAACAGGAGAACTATGGCTACACCTTC
TRBD2	-	TRBV12-3/TRBV12-4	TRBJ2-7	CASSLARGITYEQYF	TGTGCCAGCAGTTTAGCGCGGGGGATAACCTACGAGCAGTACTTC
-	-	TRBV6-2/TRBV6-3	TRBJ2-7	CASSLRGNGYSYEQYF	TGTGCCAGCAGCCTAAGGGGGAACGGATACTCCTACGAGCAGTACTTC
TRBD1	few	TRBV28	TRBJ2-7	CASSFSWDRDPYEQYF	TGTGCCAGCAGTTTTTCGTGGGACAGGGACCCCTACGAGCAGTACTTC
-	many	TRBV12-3/TRBV12-4	TRBJ2-1	CASTPPSSYNEQFF	TGTGCCAGCACCCCCCCGAGCTCCTACAATGAGCAGTTCTTC
TRBD2	-	TRBV4-2	TRBJ2-5	CASSQESPAGGTGETQYF	TGTGCCAGCAGCCAAGAGTCTCCAGCGGGAGGAACGGGAGAGACCCAGTACTTC
TRBD1	-	TRBV14	TRBJ2-7	CASSRTGEWGEQYF	TGTGCCAGCAGCCGCACAGGGGAATGGGGCGAGCAGTACTTC
TRBD1	-	TRBV7-2	TRBJ1-2	CASSQDRVYGYTF	TGTGCCAGCAGCCAAGACAGGGTCTATGGCTACACCTTC